The clone carrying this TCR beta chain was seen more than once but under ten times. Antigen unknown. One end of the junction varies from germline; a read error may be responsible. These data are taken from a study of identical twins. General study results and limits: Models predicted less out-of-frame TCR alpha sharing in monozygotic twins than was found. Sequences that were beta out-of-frame showed weaker excess twin sharing.

Only healthy Caucasians were included as donors. TCRdb reanalysed the 5' RACE reads using MiXCR and keeps one entry per CDR3 protein. Of 690,000 or so distinct CDR3 sequences in the sample, 8.6% were seen once. The CDR3 has 15 amino acids. Germline lookup yields CDR1 SSHAT and CDR2 FNYEAQ (reference sequence). This sample was also put to use in a study of yellow fever vaccine responses in identical twins. From that second work: A vaccine T cell response that seemed partly convergent and partly personalized was reported in twins.

This chain uses TRBV7-7 with TRBJ2-1, with TRBD1 as a possible D gene (6 bases). This TCR was recovered from a woman aged 18-29 years in good health. The sequencing input was PBMCs. CDR3 sequence reads: CASSFHRGGLNEQFF. The DNA of the CDR3 is TGTGCTAGCAGCTTCCATCGTGGGGGCTTGAATGAGCAGTTCTTC.